This is a list of T cell receptor beta chains from one sample in a study of tumor and adjacent non-tumor tissue in lung cancer. TCRdb reanalysed the multiplex PCR reads using MiXCR and keeps one entry per CDR3 protein. This table holds 70,000 to 90,000 distinct CDR3 sequences, 80% to 90% found once. Sample: distant non-tumor lung tissue. Receptors originate from a man in his sixties with non-small cell lung cancer. Each CDR3 is given without its conserved first and last residue. Fields, in order: J gene, D gene, V gene, CDR3 protein. A D gene is named only where the DNA matches it firmly.

TRBJ1-2	TRBD1	TRBV20-1	SARRTGDGNYRYT
TRBJ2-7	NA	TRBV20-1	YARDFDRSSYEQY
TRBJ2-5	TRBD1	TRBV11-2	ASNSTGVETQY
TRBJ1-2	TRBD1	TRBV11-2	ASSRPEQGIYGYT
TRBJ2-7	NA	TRBV12-3/TRBV12-4	VNSSDTTFKQY
TRBJ1-5	NA	TRBV6-5	ASSCLQGSNKPQH
TRBJ2-7	TRBD1	TRBV29-1	SVVFTGVNLYRQY
TRBJ1-2	NA	TRBV20-1	SAAPVTTDSYT
TRBJ2-3	NA	TRBV30	ARIQGDSDTQY
TRBJ2-2	NA	TRBV20-1	SVRDLGGTNTGGLF
TRBJ2-3	NA	TRBV11-2	ASSLDRDARDTQY
TRBJ1-1	NA	TRBV7-9	AGSSRGHMNTEAF
TRBJ2-1	TRBD2	TRBV20-1	SASTERGVYYEQF
TRBJ2-7	NA	TRBV4-2	ASSQDHPGSPFEQY
TRBJ2-5	NA	TRBV20-1	SASRTVQETQY
TRBJ1-1	TRBD1	TRBV5-1	ASSIIGTGATEAF
TRBJ2-3	NA	TRBV11-2	ASSLDRGTRNTQY
TRBJ2-7	NA	TRBV4-2	ASSQDRGYPTDEQY
TRBJ1-6	NA	TRBV12-3/TRBV12-4	ASNPGAKNSPLH
TRBJ2-1	NA	TRBV4-2	PSSLNDRTYKELF
TRBJ2-1	TRBD2	TRBV5-4	TSSSIAGPNNEQF
TRBJ1-2	TRBD1	TRBV29-1	RVASGGAGYT
TRBJ2-7	NA	TRBV2	ASKKQGDYEQY